This note documents a single T cell receptor beta chain sequence. The CDR3 sequence is 19 residues long. Germline V gives CDR1 SNHLY, CDR2 FYNNEI. Trimming took 1 base from V and 0 from J; bases not matched to a gene: 5. Each CDR3 protein gets one entry after TCRdb re-called the RT-PCR reads with MiXCR. The table has about 620,000 distinct CDR3 sequences, about 11% seen once; the top ten hold roughly 9.6%. The data are from a study of response to subunit inactivated influenza vaccine. These data were also filed under a second study, of T cells expressing NK-cell markers. As that report states: With UMIs, 5'RACE template switching was used to make TCR beta cDNA. In the group of eight sequenced donors, seven were HCMV-seropositive and one was seronegative. Once again these clonotypes came out on top in the CD3+CD56-NKG2C+ fraction of a few donors.

The specimen comprised PBMCs from blood, sampled on the day of vaccination. The TCR comes from a man aged 50 to 60 who received an inactivated influenza vaccine. The chain links TRBV2 to TRBJ2-3, with 15 bases fitting TRBD2. This CDR3 reads CASSEDGGLAGGSTDTQYF. The CDR3, as DNA: TGTGCCAGCAGTGAAGATGGAGGACTAGCGGGGGGGAGCACAGATACGCAGTATTTT.